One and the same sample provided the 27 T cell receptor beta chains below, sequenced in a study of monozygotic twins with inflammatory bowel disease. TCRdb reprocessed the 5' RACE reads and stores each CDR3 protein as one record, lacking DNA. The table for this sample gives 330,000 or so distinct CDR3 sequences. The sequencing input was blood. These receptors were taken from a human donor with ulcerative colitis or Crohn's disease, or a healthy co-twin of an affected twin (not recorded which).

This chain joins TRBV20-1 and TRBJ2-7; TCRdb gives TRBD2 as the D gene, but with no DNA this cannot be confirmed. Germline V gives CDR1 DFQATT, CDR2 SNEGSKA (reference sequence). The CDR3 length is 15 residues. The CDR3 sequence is CSAAALAGGYYEQYF.

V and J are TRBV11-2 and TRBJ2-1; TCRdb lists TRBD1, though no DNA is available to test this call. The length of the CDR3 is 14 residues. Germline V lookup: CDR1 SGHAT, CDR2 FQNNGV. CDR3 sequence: CASSSSQGWHEQFF.

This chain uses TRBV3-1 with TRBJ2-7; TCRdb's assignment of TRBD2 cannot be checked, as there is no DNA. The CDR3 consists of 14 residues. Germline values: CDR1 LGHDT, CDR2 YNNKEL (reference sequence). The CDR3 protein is CASSHRTLVPEQYF.

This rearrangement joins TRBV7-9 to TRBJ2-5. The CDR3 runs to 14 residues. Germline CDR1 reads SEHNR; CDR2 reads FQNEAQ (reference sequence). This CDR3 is CASSFLGPEETQYF. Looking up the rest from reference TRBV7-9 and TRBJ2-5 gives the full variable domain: DTGVSQNPRHKITKRGQNVTFRCDPISEHNRLYWYRQTLGQGPEFLTYFQNEAQLEKSRLLSDRFSAERPKGSFSTLEIQRTEQGDSAMYLCASSFLGPEETQYFGPGTRLLVL.

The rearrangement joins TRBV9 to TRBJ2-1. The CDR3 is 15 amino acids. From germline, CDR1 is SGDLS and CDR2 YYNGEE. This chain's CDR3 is CASSVVGRPYNEQFF.

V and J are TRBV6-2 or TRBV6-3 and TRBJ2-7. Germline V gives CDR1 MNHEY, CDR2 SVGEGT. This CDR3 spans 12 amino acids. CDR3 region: CASGSGSYEQYF.

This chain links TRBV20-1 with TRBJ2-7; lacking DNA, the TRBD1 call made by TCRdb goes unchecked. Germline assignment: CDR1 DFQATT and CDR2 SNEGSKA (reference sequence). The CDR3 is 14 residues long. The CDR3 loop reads CSAPIRQISYEQYF.

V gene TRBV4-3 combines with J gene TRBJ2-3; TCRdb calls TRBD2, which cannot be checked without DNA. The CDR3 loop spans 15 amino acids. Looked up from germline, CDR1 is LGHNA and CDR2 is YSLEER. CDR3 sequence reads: CASSQDGGRADTQYF.

The CDR3 reads CASSRAGPAMEEQYF. The chain carries TRBV18 and TRBJ2-7; there is no DNA to check the TCRdb D call of TRBD2. Germline values: CDR1 KGHSH, CDR2 LQKENI. The CDR3 totals 15 residues.

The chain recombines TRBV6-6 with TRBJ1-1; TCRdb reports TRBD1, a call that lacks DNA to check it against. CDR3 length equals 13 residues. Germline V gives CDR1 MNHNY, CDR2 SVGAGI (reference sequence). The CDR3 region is CASSRELNTEAFF.

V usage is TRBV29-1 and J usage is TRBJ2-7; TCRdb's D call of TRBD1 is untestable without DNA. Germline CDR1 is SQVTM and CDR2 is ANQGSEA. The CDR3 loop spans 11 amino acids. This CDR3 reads CSVGSGNEQYF.

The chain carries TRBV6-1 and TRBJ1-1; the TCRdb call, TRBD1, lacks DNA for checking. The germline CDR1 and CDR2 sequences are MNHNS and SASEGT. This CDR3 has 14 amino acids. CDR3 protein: CASRPQGGNTEAFF.

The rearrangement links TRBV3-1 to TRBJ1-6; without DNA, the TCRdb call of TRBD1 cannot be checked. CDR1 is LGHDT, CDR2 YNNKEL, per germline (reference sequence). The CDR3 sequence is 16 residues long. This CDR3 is CASSAGTGKRNSPLHF.

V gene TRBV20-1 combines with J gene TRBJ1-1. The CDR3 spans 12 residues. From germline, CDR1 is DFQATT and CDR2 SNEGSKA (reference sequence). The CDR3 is CSATPGGIEAFF.

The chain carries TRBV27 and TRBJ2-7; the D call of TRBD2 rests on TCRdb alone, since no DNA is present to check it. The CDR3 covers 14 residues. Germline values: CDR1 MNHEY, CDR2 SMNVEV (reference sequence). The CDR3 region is CASALAGKTDEQYF.

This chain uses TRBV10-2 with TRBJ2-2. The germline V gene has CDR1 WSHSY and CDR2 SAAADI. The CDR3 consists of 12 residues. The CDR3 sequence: CASSAWTGELFF.

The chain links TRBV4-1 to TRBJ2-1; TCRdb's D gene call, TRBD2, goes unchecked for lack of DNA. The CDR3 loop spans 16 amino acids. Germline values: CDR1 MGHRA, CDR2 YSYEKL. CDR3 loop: CASSLGLAQGRNEQFF.

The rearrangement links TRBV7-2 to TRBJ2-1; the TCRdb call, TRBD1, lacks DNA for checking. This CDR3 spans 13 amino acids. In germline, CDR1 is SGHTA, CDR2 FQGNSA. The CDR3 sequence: CASSLSRGHEQFF.

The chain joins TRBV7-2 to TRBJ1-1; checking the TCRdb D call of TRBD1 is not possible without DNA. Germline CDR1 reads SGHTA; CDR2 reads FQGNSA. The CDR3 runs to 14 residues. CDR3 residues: CASSPGRQNTEAFF.

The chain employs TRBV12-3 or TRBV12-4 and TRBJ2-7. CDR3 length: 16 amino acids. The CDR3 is CAISFDFGTTPYEQYF.

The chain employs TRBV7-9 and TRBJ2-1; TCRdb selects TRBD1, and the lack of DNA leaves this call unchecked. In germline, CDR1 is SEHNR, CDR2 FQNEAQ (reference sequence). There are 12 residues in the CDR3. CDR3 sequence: CASSSQGVLKFF.

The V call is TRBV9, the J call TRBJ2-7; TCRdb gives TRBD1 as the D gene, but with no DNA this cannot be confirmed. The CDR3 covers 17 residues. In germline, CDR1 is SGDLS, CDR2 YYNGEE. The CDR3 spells CASSVGDASSRLGEQYF.

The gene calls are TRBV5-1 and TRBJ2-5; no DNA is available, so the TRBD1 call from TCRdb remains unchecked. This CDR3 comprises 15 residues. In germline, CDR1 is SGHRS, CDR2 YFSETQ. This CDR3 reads CASSLSGGNEETQYF.

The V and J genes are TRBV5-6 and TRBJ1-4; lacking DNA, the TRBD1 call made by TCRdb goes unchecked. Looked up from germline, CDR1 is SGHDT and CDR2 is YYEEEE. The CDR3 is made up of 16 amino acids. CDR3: CASSGRDRGWDEKLFF.

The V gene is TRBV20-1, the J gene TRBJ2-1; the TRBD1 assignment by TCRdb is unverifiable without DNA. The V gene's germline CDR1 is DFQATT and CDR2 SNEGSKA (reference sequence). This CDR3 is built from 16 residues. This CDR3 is CSARATHRPRDNEQFF.

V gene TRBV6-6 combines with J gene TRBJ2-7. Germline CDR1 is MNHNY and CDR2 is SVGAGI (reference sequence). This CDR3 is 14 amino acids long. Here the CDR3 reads CASSSPMGFYEQYF.

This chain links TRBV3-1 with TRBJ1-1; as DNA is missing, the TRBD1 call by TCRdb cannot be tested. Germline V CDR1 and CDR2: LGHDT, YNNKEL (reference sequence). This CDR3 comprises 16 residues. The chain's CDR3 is CASSRTGGAWNTEAFF.